The 8 T cell receptor beta chains listed next were all sequenced from one sample in a study of type 1 regulatory T cells (TCRdb year 2021). Sequencing was performed on an Illumina MiSeq. The public reads were reprocessed in TCRdb via fastp at Q25 and MiXCR, keeping in-frame beta chains. Rows are combined by CDR3 protein, so each entry shows the most common genes and DNA. The sample data list more than 50,000 distinct CDR3 sequences, and 60% to 80% of these were observed just once. Clones ranked in the top ten supply 1.8% of the sample. Their target antigens are unknown. Sequenced: cultured non-Tr1 T cells, either the whole culture or a sorted T cell fraction (not recorded which). Taken with the paper, the label for cell subset or site translates to: non-Tr1 population from the T-allo10 product. The origin of the receptors is a human donor in good health.

The V and J genes are TRBV6-1 and TRBJ2-3, with D unclear. CDR1 and CDR2 (germline): MNHNS, SASEGT. This CDR3 region has 13 residues. V dropped 3 bases and J dropped 5 bases, with 9 bases sitting between them. In DNA form, the CDR3 reads TGTGCCAGCAGTGATGGGGTGGGAGATACGCAGTATTTT. Translation: CASSDGVGDTQYF.

The V gene is TRBV5-6, the J gene TRBJ1-4, with TRBD1 matching 10 bases. The junction had 9 bases not matched to a gene; V was cut back by 2 bases and J by 8 bases. The germline gives CDR1 SGHDT, CDR2 YYEEEE. This CDR3 is built from 16 residues. The DNA of the CDR3 is TGTGCCAGCAGCTTACGCCGAGGGACAGGGGTAGAAAAACTGTTTTTT. It yields the protein CASSLRRGTGVEKLFF. The full variable domain, its missing parts supplied by reference TRBV5-6 and TRBJ1-4, is DAGVTQSPTHLIKTRGQQVTLRCSPKSGHDTVSWYQQALGQGPQFIFQYYEEEERQRGNFPDRFSGHQFPNYSSELNVNALLLGDSALYLCASSLRRGTGVEKLFFGSGTQLSVL.

The chain carries TRBV7-2 and TRBJ1-1, with D possibly being TRBD1 (6 bases). Between the trimmed V and J ends, which lost 6 bases and 3 bases, there was a span of 11 bases. This CDR3 spans 13 amino acids. Per germline, CDR1 SGHTA and CDR2 FQGNSA. The CDR3 nucleotides are TGTGCCAGCAGGAGGGGGGAGGACACTGAAGCTTTCTTT. It translates to CASRRGEDTEAFF.

The chain couples TRBV5-4 to TRBJ2-3, with D possibly matching TRBD2 (5 bases). V was pared by 4 bases and J by 6 bases, with 15 bases between. The CDR3 length is 14 residues. Germline assignment: CDR1 SGHNT and CDR2 YYREEE (reference sequence). The CDR3: CASSMEASQDTQYF. CDR3 DNA sequence: TGTGCCAGCAGCATGGAGGCATCCCAGGATACGCAGTATTTT.

For the CDR3, the DNA is TGCGCCAGTTTTTCGGGGGACACCGGGGGGATGTTTTTT. Amino acid sequence: CASFSGDTGGMFF. The rearrangement joins TRBV5-1 to TRBJ2-2, with a tentative D call TRBD2 (7 bases). There are 13 residues in the CDR3. Trimming pared 8 bases from V and 15 bases from J, leaving 23 bases between. The germline gives CDR1 SGHRS, CDR2 YFSETQ.

This clonotype turned up a few times. This sequence joins TRBV6-2 or TRBV6-3 and TRBJ2-7, with a tentative D call TRBD1 (5 bases). V was cut by 0 bases and J by 6 bases, with 15 bases left in between. Looked up from germline, CDR1 is MNHEY and CDR2 is SVGEGT. The CDR3 is 15 residues long. CDR3 nucleotide sequence: TGTGCCAGCAGTTACTCGCCAGGGTCGAGGCGCGAGCAGTACTTC. This gives the protein CASSYSPGSRREQYF.

The chain joins TRBV5-6 to TRBJ1-2; D possibly corresponds to TRBD1 (5 bases). The length of the CDR3 is 15 residues. Per the germline V gene, CDR1 is SGHDT and CDR2 is YYEEEE. Trimming cost V 2 bases and J 1 base, with 12 bases left between them. The CDR3 bases are TGTGCCAGCAGCTTAGAAGGGACCCTTAACTATGGCTACACCTTC. Its protein is CASSLEGTLNYGYTF.

The rearrangement joins TRBV24-1 to TRBJ2-1; TRBD1 aligns across 8 bases. The CDR3 totals 16 residues. The junction had 10 bases not matched to a gene; V was cut back by 3 bases and J by 7 bases. Per the germline V gene, CDR1 is KGHDR and CDR2 is SFDVKD. The CDR3, as DNA: TGTGCCACCAGTGATCCTCAGGGGGCGCAAATGAATGAGCAGTTCTTC. This sequence encodes CATSDPQGAQMNEQFF.